One T cell receptor (beta chain) is described in this entry. Sequencing used immunoSEQ multiplex PCR; TCRdb keeps in-frame clones, though not all of them. The table records about 95,000 clones, 80% to 90% of them present only once. The sample comes from a study of blood T cell repertoires in COVID-19. On the study more broadly: Both acute and convalescent COVID-19 samples were obtained from the United States, Italy and Spain.

V was pared by 6 bases and J by 3 bases, with 11 bases of the junction left unmatched. The CDR3 has 16 residues. CDR1 is WSHSY and CDR2 is SAAADI in the germline V gene. The sample comprised peripheral blood. This chain connects TRBV10-2 to TRBJ2-7; the match to TRBD1 covers 10 bases. This clonotype was sampled from a man older than 75 with COVID-19, enrolled during active disease. CDR3 loop: CASRPTGTGVGYEQYF. The CDR3 nucleotides read TGCGCCAGCAGGCCTACCGGGACAGGGGTTGGCTACGAGCAGTACTTC.